This T cell receptor (beta chain) was obtained from a study of shared clonotypes between healthy human individuals. Study information: Donors consisted of a couple of women and three men between 18 and 49. Study-wide findings and caveats: In a few donors, about 5% of naive CD4 clonotypes appeared in common. For sorted subsets, rarefaction showed incomplete sequencing despite large depth.

The CDR3 runs to 12 residues. CDR1 is SNHLY, CDR2 FYNNEI, per germline. The junction had 5 bases not matched to a gene; V was cut back by 8 bases and J by 5 bases. All participating donors were Caucasian adults from Nashville, Tennessee. As for this clone: Antigen: not known.

This table comes from immunoSEQ multiplex PCR, and its TCRdb copy is limited to in-frame clones, with some not included. This table holds roughly 1,000,000 clones, about four fifths found once. This receptor was obtained from a man between 18 and 29 years old in good health. Some clones in this sample may be carry-over from other donors' samples. The sample consisted of memory CD4+ T cells from PBMCs. Subset: CD45RA-negative fraction. V is TRBV2 and J is TRBJ2-5, with 7 bases matching TRBD2. The CDR3: CASRGGSETQYF. The CDR3 bases are TGTGCCAGCCGGGGAGGGTCCGAGACCCAGTACTTC.